Below, 25 T cell receptor beta chains from the same sample are listed, as sequenced in a study of T cell changes during pregnancy in multiple sclerosis. Sequencing used immunoSEQ multiplex PCR; TCRdb keeps in-frame clones, though not all of them. The repertoire includes over 45,000 clones, roughly nine tenths of them detected once, and 2.8% sits in the top ten. This material consisted of peripheral blood, taken in the third trimester of pregnancy. The receptors derive from a female donor in good health, enrolled as a control in a pregnancy study.

The V and J genes are TRBV27 and TRBJ2-2, with TRBD1 identical over 9 bases. The germline CDR1 and CDR2 sequences are MNHEY and SMNVEV (reference sequence). The CDR3 is 16 amino acids. V shed 6 bases and J 1 base; nucleotides not matched to a gene: 6. CDR3: CASRIGQGKNTGELFF. In nucleotides, the CDR3 is TGTGCCAGCAGGATTGGACAGGGGAAGAACACCGGGGAGCTGTTTTTT.

About this clone itself: The identical CDR3 is also encoded by other nucleotide sequences in the sample. The J gene is TRBJ2-3, the V gene TRBV5-6; D is uncertain. Deletions cut 3 bases from V and 1 base from J, with 9 bases between. CDR1 is SGHDT, CDR2 YYEEEE, per germline. This CDR3 is 14 amino acids long. The CDR3: CASSSLRGTDTQYF. CDR3 DNA: TGTGCCAGCAGCTCGTTACGAGGCACAGATACGCAGTATTTT.

The V and J genes are TRBV7-2 and TRBJ2-7; 8 bases fit TRBD1. V shed 4 bases, J shed 6 bases, and the junction held 14 bases outside the gene matches. Germline CDR1 and CDR2: SGHTA and FQGNSA. The CDR3 contains 16 residues. CDR3 bases: TGTGCCAGCAGCTCAAGACAGGACAGGGCCCAGGGCGAGCAGTACTTC. Protein product: CASSSRQDRAQGEQYF.

The chain is built from TRBV4-3 and TRBJ1-5; D unclear. CDR1 is LGHNA, CDR2 YSLEER, per germline. The germline V and J ends were trimmed by 0 bases and 7 bases, with 13 bases remaining between them. The CDR3 is made up of 15 amino acids. CDR3 loop: CASSQDRVHWQPQHF. CDR3 in DNA: TGCGCCAGCAGCCAAGATCGGGTCCATTGGCAGCCCCAGCATTTT.

DNA for the CDR3: TGCGCCAGCAGCCAGCAAAGGGCAGGGAACACAGATACGCAGTATTTT. Protein product: CASSQQRAGNTDTQYF. The genes are TRBV4-1 and TRBJ2-3, with a possible D match to TRBD1 (5 bases). This CDR3 is built from 16 residues. The germline gives CDR1 MGHRA, CDR2 YSYEKL. Between the trimmed V and J ends, which lost 3 bases and 2 bases, there was a span of 15 bases.

This clone was picked up one time. The identical CDR3 is also encoded by other nucleotide sequences in the sample. This chain uses TRBV7-9 with TRBJ1-1; no firm D call. The V gene lost 1 base and the J gene lost 0 bases, with 3 bases spanning the gap. This CDR3 has 13 amino acids. CDR1 and CDR2 from the germline V gene are SEHNR and FQNEAQ (reference sequence). The CDR3: CASSLDMNTEAFF. The CDR3 nucleotides are TGTGCCAGCAGCTTAGACATGAACACTGAAGCTTTCTTT. Full variable domain (remainder filled in from reference TRBV7-9 and TRBJ1-1): DTGVSQNPRHKITKRGQNVTFRCDPISEHNRLYWYRQTLGQGPEFLTYFQNEAQLEKSRLLSDRFSAERPKGSFSTLEIQRTEQGDSAMYLCASSLDMNTEAFFGQGTRLTVV.

This clone ranks as medium-sized. The gene calls are TRBV19 and TRBJ1-4, with D unresolved. The CDR3 runs 13 residues. Deletions cut 2 bases from V and 13 bases from J, with 14 bases between. Germline V gives CDR1 LNHDA, CDR2 SQIVND (reference sequence). CDR3 DNA sequence: TGTGCCAGTAGTATATGGGCAGAAGGTGGACTGTTTTTT. Protein sequence: CASSIWAEGGLFF.

The chain recombines TRBV19 with TRBJ2-7; 7 bases line up with TRBD1. Germline V gene sequence: CDR1 LNHDA, CDR2 SQIVND (reference sequence). This CDR3 contains 15 residues. With V trimmed by 6 bases and J by 2 bases, 10 bases remained unmatched. The CDR3 protein is CASRPSSTGAYEQYF. The CDR3 DNA is TGTGCCAGTAGGCCGTCCTCAACAGGGGCCTACGAGCAGTACTTC. Looking up the rest from reference TRBV19 and TRBJ2-7 gives the full variable domain: DGGITQSPKYLFRKEGQNVTLSCEQNLNHDAMYWYRQDPGQGLRLIYYSQIVNDFQKGDIAEGYSVSREKKESFPLTVTSAQKNPTAFYLCASRPSSTGAYEQYFGPGTRLTVT.

The chain couples TRBV4-3 to TRBJ2-3, with 16 bases identical to TRBD2. Germline CDR1 and CDR2: LGHNA and YSLEER. This CDR3 has 17 residues. The ends lost 0 bases at V and 7 bases at J; junction bases unmatched: 4. In DNA, the CDR3 is TGCGCCAGCAGCCAAGATGGGACTAGCGGGGGGGCGTATACGCAGTATTTT. This encodes CASSQDGTSGGAYTQYF.

The V gene is TRBV4-3, the J gene TRBJ2-2; D gene ambiguous. The CDR3 contains 15 residues. The V gene's germline CDR1 is LGHNA and CDR2 YSLEER. The V end was cut by 0 bases, the J end by 5 bases, with 10 bases between. The CDR3 DNA is TGCGCCAGCAGCCAAGATCGGAGAGTGACCGGGGAGCTGTTTTTT. This codes for CASSQDRRVTGELFF.

The J gene is TRBJ1-4, the V gene TRBV5-5; TRBD1 might be the D (6 bases). The CDR3 sequence is 13 residues long. V shed 5 bases and J shed 3 bases, with 8 bases lying between them. Germline CDR1 and CDR2: SGHKS and YYEKEE (reference sequence). CDR3 nucleotide sequence: TGTGCCAGCAGGGGACAATCTAATGAAAAACTGTTTTTT. Translating it yields CASRGQSNEKLFF.

The rearrangement links TRBV19 to TRBJ2-2; 7 bases are shared with TRBD1. J lost 0 bases, V lost 5 bases, and 6 bases had no gene match. CDR3 size: 16 residues. CDR1 and CDR2 (germline): LNHDA, SQIVND (reference sequence). The CDR3: CASSPRGRSNTGELFF. In DNA form, the CDR3 reads TGTGCCAGTAGTCCCAGGGGGAGATCGAACACCGGGGAGCTGTTTTTT.

V gene TRBV7-3 combines with J gene TRBJ2-3, with D unresolved. The germline CDR1 and CDR2 sequences are SGHTA and FQGTGA. The CDR3 is made up of 14 amino acids. V shed 8 bases and J shed 2 bases, with 14 bases lying between them. The CDR3 spells CASRAGSPTDTQYF. The CDR3 DNA reads as TGTGCCAGCCGAGCCGGGTCCCCCACAGATACGCAGTATTTT.

The J gene is TRBJ2-1, the V gene TRBV6-8; perhaps TRBD2 as D (6 bases). Germline V gene data show CDR1 as MNHGY and CDR2 as SAAAGT. Trimming removed 2 bases from V and 2 bases from J, with 13 bases in between. This CDR3 region has 16 residues. The CDR3 spells CASSYPTSLPYNEQFF. The CDR3 nucleotides are TGTGCCAGCAGTTACCCTACTAGCCTACCCTACAATGAGCAGTTCTTC.

The chain links TRBV11-3 to TRBJ1-2; possibly TRBD1 for D (5 bases). The CDR3 extends over 16 amino acids. Germline assignment: CDR1 SGHNT and CDR2 YENEEA. Between the trimmed V and J ends, which lost 5 bases and 3 bases, there was a span of 19 bases. CDR3 region: CASSPHRGRKDYGYTF. The CDR3 DNA sequence: TGTGCCAGCAGCCCCCACCGGGGGAGGAAGGACTATGGCTACACCTTC.

This chain connects TRBV6-4 to TRBJ2-6, with 8 bases identical to TRBD1. CDR1 is MRHNA and CDR2 is SNTAGT in the germline V gene. V dropped 8 bases and J dropped 0; count of bases not matched to a gene: 3. The CDR3 is 15 amino acids. CDR3 loop: CASSGTGSGANVLTF. In nucleotides, the CDR3 is TGTGCCAGCTCTGGGACAGGCTCTGGGGCCAACGTCCTGACTTTC.

The V call is TRBV20-1, the J call TRBJ1-2; D uncertain. CDR1 is DFQATT and CDR2 is SNEGSKA in the germline V gene (reference sequence). V was shortened by 5 bases and J by 8 bases, with 12 bases between the two germline ends. The CDR3 sequence is 11 residues long. The CDR3 here is CSAFPPAGYTF. Written as DNA, the CDR3 is TGCAGTGCTTTCCCCCCCGCGGGCTACACCTTC.

This chain links TRBV9 with TRBJ1-2, with a weak D call TRBD1 (5 bases). The germline V and J ends were trimmed by 4 bases and 0 bases, with 13 bases remaining between them. CDR1 and CDR2 from the germline V gene are SGDLS and YYNGEE. The CDR3 is 15 residues long. CDR3: CASSRLGHSNYGYTF. The CDR3 DNA follows: TGTGCCAGCAGCAGACTTGGACACTCTAACTATGGCTACACCTTC.

The rearrangement uses TRBV27 and TRBJ2-3, with D perhaps matching TRBD2 (6 bases). Per the germline V gene, CDR1 is MNHEY and CDR2 is SMNVEV (reference sequence). Trimming left V 5 bases short and J 2 bases short, with 17 bases between. This CDR3 region has 16 residues. The CDR3 nucleotides read TGTGCCAGCAGTCCCCGGACTACTATCTACACAGATACGCAGTATTTT. It yields the protein CASSPRTTIYTDTQYF.

The gene calls are TRBV19 and TRBJ1-1; 9 bases line up with TRBD1. The length of the CDR3 is 16 residues. Germline V gives CDR1 LNHDA, CDR2 SQIVND (reference sequence). The V segment lost 6 bases and the J segment 1 base; nucleotides outside the gene matches: 9. As DNA, the CDR3 is TGTGCCAGTAGACCCGGACAGGGGCTAGGGAACACTGAAGCTTTCTTT. This gives the protein CASRPGQGLGNTEAFF. Complete variable domain (other parts from reference TRBV19 and TRBJ1-1): DGGITQSPKYLFRKEGQNVTLSCEQNLNHDAMYWYRQDPGQGLRLIYYSQIVNDFQKGDIAEGYSVSREKKESFPLTVTSAQKNPTAFYLCASRPGQGLGNTEAFFGQGTRLTVV.

The chain carries TRBV30 and TRBJ1-1; D ambiguous. In germline, CDR1 is GTSNPN, CDR2 SVGIG (reference sequence). Trimming took 3 bases from V and 2 from J, leaving 10 bases between them. The CDR3 runs to 13 residues. This CDR3 is CAWREDFNTEAFF. CDR3 sequence (DNA): TGTGCCTGGAGGGAGGACTTCAACACTGAAGCTTTCTTT.

CDR3 residues: CASTRDRGHKAPLHF. The DNA of the CDR3 is TGTGCCAGCACCCGAGACAGGGGGCACAAGGCACCCCTCCACTTT. This sequence joins TRBV2 and TRBJ1-6; 10 nucleotides align to TRBD1. The length of the CDR3 is 15 residues. V shed 7 bases, J shed 11 bases, and the junction held 11 bases outside the gene matches. CDR1 is SNHLY and CDR2 is FYNNEI in the germline V gene.

The J gene is TRBJ1-1, the V gene TRBV6-6; D unclear. From germline, CDR1 is MNHNY and CDR2 SVGAGI (reference sequence). The CDR3 totals 13 residues. Trimming removed 2 bases at V and 1 base at J, with 5 bases between. CDR3 sequence (DNA): TGTGCCAGCAGTTACGAGCCGAACACTGAAGCTTTCTTT. Its protein product is CASSYEPNTEAFF.

This chain links TRBV5-4 with TRBJ2-1; 8 positions agree with TRBD2. From germline, CDR1 is SGHNT and CDR2 YYREEE (reference sequence). The CDR3 runs to 15 residues. The ends lost 0 bases at V and 4 bases at J; junction bases unmatched: 3. The CDR3 reads CASSLGGGTYNEQFF. CDR3 sequence (DNA): TGTGCCAGCAGCTTGGGCGGGGGGACATACAATGAGCAGTTCTTC.

The chain's CDR3 is CASSLATGPGQEFGKFF. The CDR3 DNA reads TGTGCCAGCAGCTTAGCGACTGGCCCGGGACAGGAGTTTGGGAAGTTCTTC. The chain links TRBV7-9 to TRBJ2-1, with TRBD1 matching 8 bases. CDR1 and CDR2 from the germline V gene are SEHNR and FQNEAQ (reference sequence). V was pared by 0 bases and J by 14 bases, with 18 bases of the junction left unmatched. The CDR3 consists of 17 residues.